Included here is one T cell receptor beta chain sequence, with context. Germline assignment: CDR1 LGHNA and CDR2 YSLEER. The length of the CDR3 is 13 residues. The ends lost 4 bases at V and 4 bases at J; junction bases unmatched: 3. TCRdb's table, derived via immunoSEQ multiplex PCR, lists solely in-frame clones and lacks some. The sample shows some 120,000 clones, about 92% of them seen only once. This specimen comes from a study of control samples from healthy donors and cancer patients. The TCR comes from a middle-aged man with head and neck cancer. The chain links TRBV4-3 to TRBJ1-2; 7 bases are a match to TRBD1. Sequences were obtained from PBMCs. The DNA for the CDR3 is TGCGCCAGCAGCCCCGGACAGGCCTATGGCTACACCTTC. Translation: CASSPGQAYGYTF.